A selection of T cell receptor beta chains follows, all from one sample in a study of blood T cell repertoires in COVID-19. Here immunoSEQ multiplex PCR was the method, and the copy in TCRdb shows in-frame clones only, minus some. Among about 280,000 clones listed, approximately 91% were seen once. Sequencing was carried out using peripheral blood. The receptors come from a man aged 18 to 35 with active or convalescent COVID-19. The CDR3 runs from the conserved cysteine through the conserved F or W. Each record gives: CDR3 protein, CDR3 DNA, D gene, CDR3 length, J gene, clone size, V gene. D genes are given only for firm matches. Clone size, where shown, is once, few, many, or a class for clones that have expanded.

CDR3aa: CASSGTGIYNSPLHF; CDR3nt: TGTGCCAGCAGCGGTACCGGGATATATAATTCACCCCTCCACTTT; d_gene: -; len: 15; j_gene: TRBJ1-6; abundance: once; v_gene: TRBV13
CDR3aa: CASSQQIMDGINQPQHF; CDR3nt: TGTGCCAGCAGCCAACAGATAATGGACGGGATAAATCAGCCCCAGCATTTT; d_gene: -; len: 17; j_gene: TRBJ1-5; abundance: -; v_gene: TRBV3-1/TRBV3-2
CDR3aa: CASSVAGWETQYF; CDR3nt: TGTGCCAGCAGCGTAGCGGGGTGGGAGACCCAGTACTTC; d_gene: -; len: 13; j_gene: TRBJ2-5; abundance: -; v_gene: TRBV9
CDR3aa: CASSPLGGNQPQHF; CDR3nt: TGTGCCAGCAGTCCACTGGGAGGGAATCAGCCCCAGCATTTT; d_gene: -; len: 14; j_gene: TRBJ1-5; abundance: -; v_gene: TRBV27
CDR3aa: CASSPPSSGTKTQYF; CDR3nt: TGTGCCAGCAGTCCGCCTTCATCGGGGACAAAGACCCAGTACTTC; d_gene: -; len: 15; j_gene: TRBJ2-5; abundance: -; v_gene: TRBV6-6
CDR3aa: CASSFGGSSYNSPLHF; CDR3nt: TGTGCCAGCAGTTTCGGGGGAAGCTCCTATAATTCACCCCTCCACTTT; d_gene: -; len: 16; j_gene: TRBJ1-6; abundance: few; v_gene: TRBV27
CDR3aa: CASSQRGGSSYNSPLHF; CDR3nt: TGTGCCAGCAGTCAAAGGGGGGGTAGCTCCTATAATTCACCCCTCCACTTT; d_gene: -; len: 17; j_gene: TRBJ1-6; abundance: -; v_gene: TRBV27
CDR3aa: CATSRGGTGGVRIRQETQYF; CDR3nt: TGTGCCACCAGCAGAGGAGGGACAGGGGGCGTAAGGATTCGGCAAGAGACCCAGTACTTC; d_gene: TRBD1; len: 20; j_gene: TRBJ2-5; abundance: -; v_gene: TRBV15
CDR3aa: CASSLEQGAGELFF; CDR3nt: TGTGCCAGCAGCTTAGAGCAGGGGGCCGGGGAGCTGTTTTTT; d_gene: TRBD1; len: 14; j_gene: TRBJ2-2; abundance: -; v_gene: TRBV7-8
CDR3aa: CASSSPGQGAPRDYGYTF; CDR3nt: TGTGCCAGTAGTTCACCGGGACAGGGGGCTCCCCGGGACTATGGCTACACCTTC; d_gene: TRBD1; len: 18; j_gene: TRBJ1-2; abundance: few; v_gene: TRBV19
CDR3aa: CASREDRGYNSPLHF; CDR3nt: TGTGCCAGCAGAGAGGACAGGGGCTATAATTCACCCCTCCACTTT; d_gene: TRBD1; len: 15; j_gene: TRBJ1-6; abundance: once; v_gene: TRBV2
CDR3aa: CASSPTAYPGELFF; CDR3nt: TGTGCCAGCAGCCCCACTGCTTACCCCGGGGAGCTGTTTTTT; d_gene: -; len: 14; j_gene: TRBJ2-2; abundance: -; v_gene: TRBV11-1
CDR3aa: CASRNPQAEYEQYF; CDR3nt: TGTGCCAGCAGGAACCCACAGGCTGAATACGAGCAGTACTTC; d_gene: -; len: 14; j_gene: TRBJ2-7; abundance: -; v_gene: TRBV6-5
CDR3aa: CASSLERGGPGETQYF; CDR3nt: TGTGCCAGCAGCTTAGAAAGGGGGGGGCCAGGGGAGACCCAGTACTTC; d_gene: -; len: 16; j_gene: TRBJ2-5; abundance: -; v_gene: TRBV7-6
CDR3aa: CASSQKTTRTEETQYF; CDR3nt: TGTGCCAGCAGCCAAAAAACGACACGAACAGAAGAGACCCAGTACTTC; d_gene: -; len: 16; j_gene: TRBJ2-5; abundance: -; v_gene: TRBV27
CDR3aa: CASSDFAGATDTQYF; CDR3nt: TGTGCCAGCAGTGACTTTGCGGGGGCCACAGATACGCAGTATTTT; d_gene: -; len: 15; j_gene: TRBJ2-3; abundance: once; v_gene: TRBV6-4
CDR3aa: CASSVAGEELFF; CDR3nt: TGTGCCAGCAGCGTCGCGGGGGAAGAACTGTTTTTT; d_gene: -; len: 12; j_gene: TRBJ1-4; abundance: -; v_gene: TRBV12-3/TRBV12-4
CDR3aa: CASSSRDRNTEAFF; CDR3nt: TGTGCCAGCAGCTCGCGCGACAGGAACACTGAAGCTTTCTTT; d_gene: -; len: 14; j_gene: TRBJ1-1; abundance: -; v_gene: TRBV7-9
CDR3aa: CATSDRQGHQFYEQYF; CDR3nt: TGTGCCACCAGTGACCGACAGGGACACCAATTCTACGAGCAGTACTTC; d_gene: TRBD1; len: 16; j_gene: TRBJ2-7; abundance: -; v_gene: TRBV24-1
CDR3aa: CSARDNLLEQYF; CDR3nt: TGCAGCGCCAGGGACAACCTCTTGGAGCAGTACTTC; d_gene: -; len: 12; j_gene: TRBJ2-7; abundance: -; v_gene: TRBV29-1
CDR3aa: CASSKVGTGLLNTIYF; CDR3nt: TGTGCCAGCAGCAAAGTAGGGACAGGATTATTAAACACCATATATTTT; d_gene: -; len: 16; j_gene: TRBJ1-3; abundance: -; v_gene: TRBV21-1
CDR3aa: CASSLGPSYEQYF; CDR3nt: TGTGCCAGCAGCTTGGGCCCTTCCTACGAGCAGTACTTC; d_gene: -; len: 13; j_gene: TRBJ2-7; abundance: -; v_gene: TRBV7-2